This TCR beta chain is from a study of blood T cell repertoires in COVID-19. The overall study: Samples came from the United States, Italy and Spain, spanning acute and convalescent COVID-19.

Repertoires were generated with immunoSEQ multiplex PCR, while TCRdb's copy carries only in-frame clones and drops some. Among about 130,000 clones listed, 84% were seen once. Sequenced sample: peripheral blood. The receptor was isolated from a human donor in a cohort sampled during active COVID-19.

CDR3 sequence: CASSLDASTYEQYF. CDR3 nucleotides: TGCGCCAGCAGCTTGGATGCCTCTACCTACGAGCAGTACTTC. The J gene is TRBJ2-7, the V gene TRBV5-1; D not certain. V shed 0 bases and J shed 2 bases, with 9 bases lying between them. The germline V gene encodes CDR1 SGHRS and CDR2 YFSETQ. The CDR3 spans 14 residues.